The 19 T cell receptor beta chains below all came from one sample that was sequenced in a study of T cell responses to AZD1222 COVID-19 vaccine. The table came from immunoSEQ multiplex PCR; TCRdb's copy has only in-frame clones and leaves some out. The data contain some 150,000 clones, approximately 89% of them singletons. The starting material was peripheral blood, obtained on day 0 of AZD1222 vaccination. Source of these receptors: an adult in good health.

The chain combines TRBV5-1 with TRBJ1-5; D perhaps matches TRBD1 (5 bases). CDR1 is SGHRS, CDR2 YFSETQ, per germline. V was clipped by 2 bases and J by 0 bases, with 6 bases between them. The CDR3 contains 14 residues. The CDR3: CASSFGGSNQPQHF. Here the CDR3 DNA reads TGCGCCAGCAGCTTTGGGGGTAGCAATCAGCCCCAGCATTTT.

The V call is TRBV28, the J call TRBJ1-2; 10 bases line up with TRBD1. From germline, CDR1 is MDHEN and CDR2 SYDVKM. The CDR3 is made up of 13 amino acids. With 4 bases clipped from V and 6 bases from J, the junction kept 2 bases outside the gene matches. This chain's CDR3 is CASSSGQGDGYTF. CDR3 DNA: TGTGCCAGCAGTTCAGGACAGGGGGATGGCTACACCTTC.

The V gene is TRBV19, the J gene TRBJ2-7; the D gene is possibly TRBD2 (6 bases). Trimming stripped 0 bases from V and 2 bases from J, with 11 bases between. The V gene's germline CDR1 is LNHDA and CDR2 SQIVND (reference sequence). This CDR3 is 15 amino acids long. The CDR3, as DNA: TGTGCCAGTAGTATAGACGCGGGATCGACCTACGAGCAGTACTTC. Protein product: CASSIDAGSTYEQYF. The full variable domain, rest sourced from reference TRBV19 and TRBJ2-7, is DGGITQSPKYLFRKEGQNVTLSCEQNLNHDAMYWYRQDPGQGLRLIYYSQIVNDFQKGDIAEGYSVSREKKESFPLTVTSAQKNPTAFYLCASSIDAGSTYEQYFGPGTRLTVT.

The gene calls are TRBV9 and TRBJ2-1; 7 bases line up with TRBD1. Trimming at V came to 4 bases and at J to 0 bases, leaving 4 bases not matched to a gene. This CDR3 is 15 amino acids long. The germline CDR1 and CDR2 sequences are SGDLS and YYNGEE. CDR3 amino acids: CASSLTGASYNEQFF. CDR3 in DNA: TGTGCCAGCAGCTTAACAGGGGCCTCCTACAATGAGCAGTTCTTC.

V is TRBV2 and J is TRBJ2-4, with TRBD2 identical over 7 bases. Germline V gives CDR1 SNHLY, CDR2 FYNNEI. This CDR3 contains 13 residues. With V trimmed by 8 bases and J by 0 bases, 1 base remained unmatched. The DNA for the CDR3 is TGTGCCAGCGGGAGGGTAGCCAAAAACATTCAGTACTTC. Its translation is CASGRVAKNIQYF.

The CDR3 loop is CASSLGGGPLVTDTQYF. CDR3 DNA sequence: TGTGCCAGCAGCCTCGGCGGGGGCCCCCTGGTAACAGATACGCAGTATTTT. The rearrangement uses TRBV11-2 and TRBJ2-3, with D possibly matching TRBD2 (7 bases). Per the germline V gene, CDR1 is SGHAT and CDR2 is FQNNGV. This CDR3 has 17 amino acids. V lost 5 bases to trimming and J lost 3 bases, with 21 bases between them.

The J gene is TRBJ1-6, the V gene TRBV3-1 (or the pseudogene TRBV3-2); D is unresolved. V was pared by 4 bases and J by 4 bases, with 5 bases between. Per the germline V gene, CDR1 is LGHDT and CDR2 is YNNKEL (reference sequence). The CDR3 covers 13 residues. CDR3 protein: CASSPEYNSPLHF. In nucleotides, the CDR3 is TGTGCCAGCAGCCCGGAGTATAATTCACCCCTCCACTTT.

V gene TRBV5-1 combines with J gene TRBJ1-1; unclear D gene. V was clipped by 4 bases and J by 1 base, with 11 bases between them. The CDR3 sequence is 14 residues long. Germline CDR1 is SGHRS and CDR2 is YFSETQ. CDR3 protein: CASSLPGANTEAFF. As DNA, the CDR3 is TGCGCCAGCAGCCTCCCCGGAGCGAACACTGAAGCTTTCTTT.

The chain recombines TRBV11-2 with TRBJ1-1; D possibly corresponds to TRBD1 (5 bases). CDR1 is SGHAT, CDR2 FQNNGV, per germline. The V end was cut by 6 bases, the J end by 4 bases, with 15 bases between. CDR3 length: 14 amino acids. CDR3 amino acids: CASSSQVGGTEAFF. CDR3 DNA: TGTGCCAGCAGTTCCCAGGTGGGGGGCACTGAAGCTTTCTTT.

The rearrangement uses TRBV7-3 and TRBJ1-1; D is unclear. CDR1 SGHTA and CDR2 FQGTGA come from the germline V gene. The CDR3 runs to 13 residues. V shed 5 bases and J shed 1 base, with 8 bases lying between them. The CDR3 here is CASSPYKNTEAFF. As DNA, the CDR3 is TGTGCCAGCAGCCCGTACAAGAACACTGAAGCTTTCTTT.

This clone was seen once. The chain carries TRBV4-2 and TRBJ2-1; D gene uncertain. Germline CDR1 is LGHNA and CDR2 is YNFKEQ. V gave up 4 bases and J gave up 10 bases, with 17 bases separating them. This CDR3 spans 14 amino acids. In nucleotides, the CDR3 is TGTGCCAGCAGCCGCTCCAGCCCCATAGAGGAGCAGTTCTTC. Its translation: CASSRSSPIEEQFF.

V usage is TRBV5-8 and J usage is TRBJ1-5; D uncertain. The CDR3 runs 15 residues. CDR1 SGHTS and CDR2 YDEGEE come from the germline V gene. With 0 bases removed from V and 7 bases from J, the gap between germline ends came to 14 bases. For the CDR3, the DNA is TGTGCCAGCAGCTTGGCCCTCCGGGGTGACCAGCCCCAGCATTTT. This encodes CASSLALRGDQPQHF.

The V and J genes are TRBV19 and TRBJ1-2; the D is unclear. Trimming pared 1 base from V and 1 base from J, leaving 10 bases between. The CDR3 length is 15 residues. Germline CDR1 LNHDA, CDR2 SQIVND (reference sequence). CDR3 in amino acids: CASSIVDIFNYGYTF. DNA of the CDR3: TGTGCCAGTAGTATAGTAGACATCTTTAACTATGGCTACACCTTC.

The rearrangement uses TRBV5-1 and TRBJ2-2; possibly TRBD2 for D (6 bases). Trimming stripped 0 bases from V and 3 bases from J, with 15 bases between. The CDR3 covers 17 residues. Germline assignment: CDR1 SGHRS and CDR2 YFSETQ. For the CDR3, the DNA is TGCGCCAGCAGCTTGGAAGGGTTCGGGGGTCACACCGGGGAGCTGTTTTTT. Amino acids: CASSLEGFGGHTGELFF.

The chain is built from TRBV9 and TRBJ2-7; TRBD2 might be the D (5 bases). The germline V gene encodes CDR1 SGDLS and CDR2 YYNGEE. The CDR3 is 15 amino acids. V was pared by 1 base and J by 1 base, with 12 bases between. The chain's CDR3 is CASSVSLARSYEQYF. The CDR3 DNA is TGTGCCAGCAGCGTAAGCCTAGCCAGGTCCTACGAGCAGTACTTC. Drawing the rest from reference TRBV9 and TRBJ2-7, the complete variable domain is DSGVTQTPKHLITATGQRVTLRCSPRSGDLSVYWYQQSLDQGLQFLIQYYNGEERAKGNILERFSAQQFPDLHSELNLSSLELGDSALYFCASSVSLARSYEQYFGPGTRLTVT.

The CDR3 DNA sequence: TGTGCCTGGACTAGTCTGGCGGGGGTTCTCTACGAGCAGTACTTC. Protein sequence: CAWTSLAGVLYEQYF. The chain couples TRBV30 to TRBJ2-7, with 7 bases fitting TRBD2. CDR3 length: 15 amino acids. Germline CDR1 and CDR2: GTSNPN and SVGIG (reference sequence). Germline trimming cut 4 bases from V and 3 bases from J; bases unmatched to any gene: 12.

This chain links TRBV4-2 with TRBJ1-4; D gene unclear. Deletions cut 5 bases from V and 6 bases from J, with 13 bases between. In germline, CDR1 is LGHNA, CDR2 YNFKEQ. This CDR3 region has 14 residues. The CDR3 loop is CASSTSSGDEKLFF. CDR3 coding DNA: TGTGCCAGCAGCACAAGCAGCGGGGATGAAAAACTGTTTTTT.

The rearrangement uses TRBV7-9 and TRBJ1-1; perhaps TRBD1 as D (6 bases). Trimming left V 1 base short and J 6 bases short, with 12 bases between. This CDR3 is 14 amino acids long. The germline V gene encodes CDR1 SEHNR and CDR2 FQNEAQ (reference sequence). CDR3 amino acids: CASSLGNSGAEAFF. CDR3 in DNA: TGTGCCAGCAGCTTAGGCAATTCAGGGGCTGAAGCTTTCTTT.

The CDR3 reads CASSLVLDRGRGNTEAFF. CDR3 sequence (DNA): TGTGCCAGCAGCTTAGTTTTGGACAGGGGACGAGGGAACACTGAAGCTTTCTTT. The genes are TRBV7-9 and TRBJ1-1; TRBD1 agrees at 9 bases. Germline assignment: CDR1 SEHNR and CDR2 FQNEAQ (reference sequence). V shed 1 base, J shed 1 base, and the junction held 10 bases outside the gene matches. The CDR3 is 18 amino acids.